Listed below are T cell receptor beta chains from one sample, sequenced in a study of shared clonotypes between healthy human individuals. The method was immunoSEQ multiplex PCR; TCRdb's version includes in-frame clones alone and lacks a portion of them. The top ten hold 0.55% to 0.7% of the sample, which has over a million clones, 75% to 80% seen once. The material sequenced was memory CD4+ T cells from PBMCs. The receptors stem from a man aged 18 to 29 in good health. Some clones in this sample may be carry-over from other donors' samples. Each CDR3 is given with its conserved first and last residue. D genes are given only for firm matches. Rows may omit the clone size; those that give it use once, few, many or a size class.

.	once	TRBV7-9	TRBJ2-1	CASRRLSNEQFF	TGTGCCAGCAGGCGACTTTCCAATGAGCAGTTCTTC
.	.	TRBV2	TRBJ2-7	CASSEALLAVYPLREYF	TGTGCCAGCAGTGAAGCGCTTCTGGCAGTTTACCCTCTTAGGGAGTACTTC
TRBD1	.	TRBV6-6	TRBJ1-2	CASSRGQAGYTF	TGTGCCAGCAGCCGTGGACAGGCGGGCTACACCTTC
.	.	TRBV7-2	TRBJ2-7	CASSLEAGGEQYF	TGTGCCAGCAGCTTAGAGGCAGGTGGCGAGCAGTACTTC
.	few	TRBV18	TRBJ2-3	CASSPSVAQLTDTQYF	TGTGCCAGCTCACCTTCGGTCGCGCAGCTCACAGATACGCAGTATTTT
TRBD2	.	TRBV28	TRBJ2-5	CASSSSGLYQETQYF	TGTGCCAGCAGTTCTAGCGGGCTGTACCAAGAGACCCAGTACTTC
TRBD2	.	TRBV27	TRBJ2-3	CASSSSSGATDTQYF	TGTGCCAGCAGTTCTTCCAGCGGGGCCACAGATACGCAGTATTTT
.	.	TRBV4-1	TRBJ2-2	CASSRQRVRAAGDGELFF	TGCGCCAGCAGCCGACAAAGAGTTCGCGCGGCAGGGGACGGGGAGCTGTTTTTT
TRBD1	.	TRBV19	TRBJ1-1	CATRITGVRTEAFF	TGTGCCACCCGGATTACAGGGGTACGCACTGAAGCTTTCTTT
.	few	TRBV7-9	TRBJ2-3	CASSSNAGYDTQYF	TGTGCCAGCAGCTCGAATGCAGGGTACGATACGCAGTATTTT
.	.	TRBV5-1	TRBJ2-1	CASSLQGTYNEQFF	TGCGCCAGCAGCTTACAGGGTACCTACAATGAGCAGTTCTTC
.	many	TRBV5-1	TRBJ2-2	CASSLGWSDTGELFF	TGCGCCAGCAGCTTGGGTTGGTCGGACACCGGGGAGCTGTTTTTT
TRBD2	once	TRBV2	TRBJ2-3	CASSLAGSSTDTQYF	TGTGCCAGCAGTTTAGCGGGAAGTTCAACAGATACGCAGTATTTT
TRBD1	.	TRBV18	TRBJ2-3	CASSQTPGQSTDTQYF	TGTGCCAGCTCACAAACCCCGGGACAGAGCACAGATACGCAGTATTTT
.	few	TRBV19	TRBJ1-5	CASSLGRPGVNQPQHF	TGTGCCAGTAGCTTGGGACGACCTGGGGTGAATCAGCCCCAGCATTTT
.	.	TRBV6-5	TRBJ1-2	CASSPEGRANYGYTF	TGTGCCAGCAGTCCCGAGGGCAGAGCTAACTATGGCTACACCTTC
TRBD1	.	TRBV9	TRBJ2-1	CASSVRTGDHEQFF	TGTGCCAGCAGCGTCCGGACAGGGGATCATGAGCAGTTCTTC
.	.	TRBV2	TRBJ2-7	CASSVGGKGYEQYF	TGTGCCAGCAGTGTAGGAGGGAAAGGCTACGAGCAGTACTTC
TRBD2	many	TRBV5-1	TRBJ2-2	CASSVSGMSNTGELFF	TGCGCCAGCAGCGTTAGCGGGATGTCGAACACCGGGGAGCTGTTTTTT
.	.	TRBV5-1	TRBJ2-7	CASSFNGPYEQYF	TGCGCCAGCAGCTTTAACGGACCCTACGAGCAGTACTTC
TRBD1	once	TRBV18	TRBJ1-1	CASSPTGGTDTEAFF	TGTGCCAGCTCACCGACAGGGGGCACGGACACTGAAGCTTTCTTT
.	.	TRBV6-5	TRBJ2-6	CASRTRGDGANVLTF	TGTGCCAGCAGAACAAGGGGGGACGGGGCCAACGTCCTGACTTTC
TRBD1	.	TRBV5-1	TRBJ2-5	CASSRTGRETQYF	TGCGCCAGCAGCAGGACAGGGAGGGAGACCCAGTACTTC
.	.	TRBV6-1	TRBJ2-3	CASSKDTPTDTQYF	TGTGCCAGCAGTAAGGACACCCCCACAGATACGCAGTATTTT
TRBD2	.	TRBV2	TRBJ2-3	CASSVTSGKDTQYF	TGTGCCAGCAGTGTGACTAGCGGGAAAGATACGCAGTATTTT
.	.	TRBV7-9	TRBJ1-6	CASTLDSDNSPLHF	TGTGCCAGCACCCTGGACAGTGATAATTCACCCCTCCACTTT
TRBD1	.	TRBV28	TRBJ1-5	CASSTPTGNGQPQHF	TGTGCCAGCAGTACCCCGACAGGGAACGGTCAGCCCCAGCATTTT
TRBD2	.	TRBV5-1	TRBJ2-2	CASSSKAGPLLNTGELFF	TGCGCCAGCAGCTCTAAAGCGGGACCCCTTTTGAACACCGGGGAGCTGTTTTTT
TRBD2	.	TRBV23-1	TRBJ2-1	CASSQSTSGSLYNEQFF	TGCGCCAGCAGTCAATCGACTAGCGGGAGCCTTTACAATGAGCAGTTCTTC
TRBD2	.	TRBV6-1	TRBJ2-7	CASRGTSGSYEQYF	TGTGCCAGCAGGGGGACTAGTGGCTCCTACGAGCAGTACTTC
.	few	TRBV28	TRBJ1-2	CASSFFAGYTF	TGTGCCAGCAGTTTCTTCGCTGGCTACACCTTC
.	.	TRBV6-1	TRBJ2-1	CASSVADNEQFF	TGTGCCAGCAGTGTAGCGGATAATGAGCAGTTCTTC
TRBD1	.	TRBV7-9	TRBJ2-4	CASSPGDRLNIQYF	TGTGCCAGCAGCCCTGGGGACAGACTAAACATTCAGTACTTC
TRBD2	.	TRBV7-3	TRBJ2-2	CASSRSSGRASGGELFF	TGTGCCAGCAGTCGCTCTAGCGGGAGGGCCTCGGGCGGGGAGCTGTTTTTT
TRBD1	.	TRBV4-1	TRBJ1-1	CASSQDGTGGNTEAFF	TGCGCCAGCAGCCAAGACGGGACAGGGGGCAACACTGAAGCTTTCTTT
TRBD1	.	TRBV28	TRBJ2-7	CASTRDRVYEQYF	TGTGCCAGCACCCGGGACAGGGTCTACGAGCAGTACTTC
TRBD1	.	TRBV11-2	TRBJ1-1	CASSLEGQGTTEAFF	TGTGCCAGCAGCTTAGAGGGACAGGGCACCACTGAAGCTTTCTTT
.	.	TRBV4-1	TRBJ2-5	CASSHPQETQYF	TGCGCCAGCAGCCACCCTCAAGAGACCCAGTACTTC
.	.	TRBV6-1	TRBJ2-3	CASSESSFGTDTQYF	TGTGCCAGCAGTGAATCCTCGTTCGGCACAGATACGCAGTATTTT
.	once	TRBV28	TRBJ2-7	CASSSPRPRQYF	TGTGCCAGCAGTTCACCCCGGCCCCGGCAGTACTTC
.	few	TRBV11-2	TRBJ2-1	CASSLVGRAGEQFF	TGTGCCAGCAGCTTAGTGGGCCGGGCGGGGGAGCAGTTCTTC
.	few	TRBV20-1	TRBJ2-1	CSASYLGEQFF	TGCAGTGCTAGTTACTTAGGCGAGCAGTTCTTC
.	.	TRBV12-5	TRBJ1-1	CASASPSPGTEAFF	TGTGCTAGTGCCAGTCCTTCACCGGGAACTGAAGCTTTCTTT
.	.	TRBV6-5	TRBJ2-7	CASSYSNTGYEQYF	TGTGCCAGCAGTTACTCGAACACAGGCTACGAGCAGTACTTC
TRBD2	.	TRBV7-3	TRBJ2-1	CASSLTSGSSSYNEQFF	TGTGCCAGCAGCCTGACTAGCGGCTCGAGCTCCTACAATGAGCAGTTCTTC
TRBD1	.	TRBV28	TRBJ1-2	CASRPTGGYGYTF	TGTGCCAGCAGGCCTACAGGGGGCTATGGCTACACCTTC
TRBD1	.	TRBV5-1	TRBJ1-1	CASSWDRLNTEAFF	TGCGCCAGCAGCTGGGACAGATTGAACACTGAAGCTTTCTTT
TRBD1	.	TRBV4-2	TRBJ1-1	CASSQFPVDRDAEAFF	TGTGCCAGCAGCCAATTCCCGGTCGACAGGGACGCTGAAGCTTTCTTT
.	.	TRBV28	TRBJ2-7	CASSPHGAEGLLEQYF	TGTGCCAGCAGTCCCCACGGGGCCGAAGGGCTGTTGGAGCAGTACTTC
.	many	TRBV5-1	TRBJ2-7	CASRDGNEQYF	TGCGCCAGTCGGGACGGAAACGAGCAGTACTTC
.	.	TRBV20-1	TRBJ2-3	CSAMGSEYF	TGCAGTGCTATGGGATCGGAGTATTTT
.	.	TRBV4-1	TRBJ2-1	CASSQGGSGAGSYNEQFF	TGCGCCAGCAGCCAAGGGGGCTCGGGAGCGGGCTCCTACAATGAGCAGTTCTTC
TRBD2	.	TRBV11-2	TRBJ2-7	CASSKTRGADEQYF	TGTGCCAGCTCCAAGACGCGGGGGGCTGACGAGCAGTACTTC
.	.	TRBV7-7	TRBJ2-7	CASSPTGLTGETYEQYF	TGTGCCAGCAGTCCTACAGGGTTGACAGGAGAAACCTACGAGCAGTACTTC
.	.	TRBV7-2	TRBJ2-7	CASRDKDEQYF	TGTGCCAGCAGAGACAAGGACGAGCAGTACTTC
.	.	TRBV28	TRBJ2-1	CASSPPGSLFHEQFF	TGTGCCAGCAGTCCACCAGGGTCCCTCTTCCATGAGCAGTTCTTC
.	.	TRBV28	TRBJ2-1	CASSFAPRYNEQFF	TGTGCCAGCAGTTTTGCCCCGCGCTACAATGAGCAGTTCTTC
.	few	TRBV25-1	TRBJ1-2	CASRSGTDYGYTF	TGTGCCAGCAGATCCGGGACGGACTATGGCTACACCTTC
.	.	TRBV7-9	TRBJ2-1	CASSLYAGVTYNEQFF	TGTGCCAGCAGCTTATACGCCGGGGTGACATACAATGAGCAGTTCTTC